This TCR beta chain was identified during a study of CD8+CD57+ T cells in acquired aplastic anemia. The CDR3 totals 13 residues. From germline, CDR1 is DFQATT and CDR2 SNEGSKA (reference sequence). Between the trimmed V and J ends, which lost 1 base and 8 bases, there was a span of 14 bases. Genomic DNA served as template for TCR beta VDJ and CDR3 profiling. Each CDR3 protein is one row after TCRdb ran MiXCR on the reads. The sample lists a few hundred thousand distinct CDR3 sequences; 61% were seen once. The TCR comes from a human donor in good health. Sequenced input: sorted CD4+, CD8+, or CD8+CD57+ T cells (not recorded which) from PBMCs. V and J are TRBV20-1 and TRBJ1-2; possibly TRBD1 for D (5 bases). In DNA form, the CDR3 reads TGCAGTGCTAGAGGGGGGATCAATGAGGGCTACACCTTC. It specifies CSARGGINEGYTF.